Following are 11 T cell receptor beta chains from one sample sequenced in a study of cytomegalovirus exposure and HLA in healthy donors. Both 60 Vbeta primers and 13 Jbeta primers went into the PCR. TCRdb's copy holds only in-frame clones and misses some; the assay was immunoSEQ multiplex PCR. This sample carries approximately 88,000 clones, around three quarters of them seen once, and the ten largest clones take approximately 5.1%. The material sequenced was PBMCs. All receptors come from a man under 40 in good health and CMV-seropositive.

The V and J genes are TRBV2 and TRBJ1-2; D uncertain. Trimming took off 1 base at V and 7 bases at J, with 10 bases between the two ends. CDR3 length: 13 amino acids. Per the germline V gene, CDR1 is SNHLY and CDR2 is FYNNEI. CDR3 residues: CASSEVWGAGYTF. DNA for the CDR3: TGTGCCAGCAGTGAAGTCTGGGGAGCTGGCTACACCTTC.

The chain employs TRBV5-6 and TRBJ1-5, with a weak D call TRBD1 (6 bases). The CDR3 has 15 residues. Germline CDR1 and CDR2: SGHDT and YYEEEE. Trimming took off 1 base at V and 6 bases at J, with 14 bases between the two ends. This chain's CDR3 is CASSLYGDMGQPQHF. The CDR3 DNA follows: TGTGCCAGCAGCTTGTATGGGGACATGGGTCAGCCCCAGCATTTT.

In its sample, this clone was seen once. The chain couples TRBV6-4 to TRBJ2-7; D is uncertain. Deletions cut 5 bases from V and 0 bases from J, with 11 bases between. There are 14 residues in the CDR3. The germline CDR1 and CDR2 sequences are MRHNA and SNTAGT. The CDR3 spells CASSWKRSSYEQYV. The CDR3 DNA is TGTGCCAGCAGTTGGAAAAGGAGCTCCTACGAGCAGTACGTC.

DNA of the CDR3: TGTGCCAGCAGCGGCCAGGGGGGCAGGGAGACCCAGTACTTC. Amino acid sequence: CASSGQGGRETQYF. The J gene is TRBJ2-5, the V gene TRBV9; TRBD1 might be the D (7 bases). Between the trimmed V and J ends, which lost 3 bases and 5 bases, there was a span of 14 bases. The germline V gene has CDR1 SGDLS and CDR2 YYNGEE. This CDR3 has 14 residues.

This chain uses TRBV19 with TRBJ1-5; D gene unclear. This CDR3 is 13 amino acids long. The V end lost 0 bases, the J end lost 9 bases, and 9 bases lay between the germline ends. CDR1 is LNHDA, CDR2 SQIVND, per germline (reference sequence). For the CDR3, the DNA is TGTGCCAGTAGTATAGATCTGAGTCGGCCCCAGCATTTT. It specifies CASSIDLSRPQHF.

This clone was seen only a few times. This chain joins TRBV6-6 and TRBJ1-1; maybe TRBD1 (6 bases). Trimming left V 7 bases short and J 5 bases short, with 17 bases between. CDR1 MNHNY and CDR2 SVGAGI come from the germline V gene (reference sequence). This CDR3 has 14 amino acids. This chain's CDR3 is CASTNGGGGTEAFF. DNA for the CDR3: TGTGCCAGCACCAATGGCGGGGGCGGAACTGAAGCTTTCTTT.

This chain joins TRBV10-3 and TRBJ2-5; 16 positions match TRBD2. Germline V gene data show CDR1 as ENHRY and CDR2 as SYGVKD. Trimming at V came to 5 bases and at J to 5 bases, leaving 11 bases not matched to a gene. The CDR3 runs to 18 residues. Written as DNA, the CDR3 is TGTGCCATCAGTTCCCACGGGACTAGCGGGGGGGCGAGGGAGACCCAGTACTTC. Protein: CAISSHGTSGGARETQYF.

The rearrangement links TRBV19 to TRBJ2-7; 9 nucleotides line up with TRBD1. Trimming took 3 bases from V and 1 from J; bases not matched to a gene: 4. The CDR3 runs to 15 residues. The germline CDR1 and CDR2 sequences are LNHDA and SQIVND (reference sequence). As DNA, the CDR3 is TGTGCCAGTAGTATGTTGGGACAGGGTTCCTACGAGCAGTACTTC. The encoded protein is CASSMLGQGSYEQYF.

In this sample, this clone turned up a few times. The chain uses TRBV5-1 and TRBJ2-5; D ambiguous. CDR3 length: 11 residues. CDR1 is SGHRS and CDR2 is YFSETQ in the germline V gene. Trimming took 4 bases from V and 2 from J, leaving 3 bases between them. CDR3 coding DNA: TGCGCCAGCAGCCTTCAAGAGACCCAGTACTTC. It specifies CASSLQETQYF.

The chain employs TRBV19 and TRBJ2-1; tentative D call: TRBD2 (6 bases). Germline V gene lookup returns CDR1 LNHDA and CDR2 SQIVND (reference sequence). The CDR3 is 16 residues long. V gave up 5 bases and J gave up 0 bases, with 14 bases separating them. The CDR3 loop is CASSPLGGSSYNEQFF. CDR3 coding DNA: TGTGCCAGTAGTCCCTTGGGGGGTAGCTCCTACAATGAGCAGTTCTTC. Complete variable domain (other parts from reference TRBV19 and TRBJ2-1): DGGITQSPKYLFRKEGQNVTLSCEQNLNHDAMYWYRQDPGQGLRLIYYSQIVNDFQKGDIAEGYSVSREKKESFPLTVTSAQKNPTAFYLCASSPLGGSSYNEQFFGPGTRLTVL.

This chain uses TRBV6-6 with TRBJ1-5; 10 nucleotides align to TRBD1. Germline V CDR1 and CDR2: MNHNY, SVGAGI (reference sequence). The CDR3 runs to 16 residues. V lost 8 bases to trimming and J lost 0 bases; unmatched junction nucleotides: 7. CDR3 sequence (DNA): TGTGCCAGCCGGGACAGGGGCTCATATAGCAATCAGCCCCAGCATTTT. It is translated as CASRDRGSYSNQPQHF.